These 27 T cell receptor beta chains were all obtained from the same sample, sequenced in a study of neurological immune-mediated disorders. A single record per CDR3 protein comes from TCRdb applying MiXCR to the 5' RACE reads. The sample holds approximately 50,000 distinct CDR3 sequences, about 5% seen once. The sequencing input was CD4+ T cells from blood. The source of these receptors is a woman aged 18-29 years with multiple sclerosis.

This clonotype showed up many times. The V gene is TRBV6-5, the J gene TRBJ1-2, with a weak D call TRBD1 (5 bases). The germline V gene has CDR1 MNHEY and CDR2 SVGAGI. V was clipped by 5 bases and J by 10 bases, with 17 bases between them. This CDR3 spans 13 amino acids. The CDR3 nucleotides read TGTGCCAGCAGTCCGGGGACCTACACCCCCTACACCTTC. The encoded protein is CASSPGTYTPYTF.

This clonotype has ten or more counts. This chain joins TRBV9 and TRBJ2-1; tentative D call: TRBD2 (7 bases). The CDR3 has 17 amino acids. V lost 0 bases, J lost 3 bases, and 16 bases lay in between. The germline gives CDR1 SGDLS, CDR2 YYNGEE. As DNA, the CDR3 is TGTGCCAGCAGCGTAGTTGGAGGGGGGGGGGTCTACAATGAGCAGTTCTTC. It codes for CASSVVGGGGVYNEQFF.

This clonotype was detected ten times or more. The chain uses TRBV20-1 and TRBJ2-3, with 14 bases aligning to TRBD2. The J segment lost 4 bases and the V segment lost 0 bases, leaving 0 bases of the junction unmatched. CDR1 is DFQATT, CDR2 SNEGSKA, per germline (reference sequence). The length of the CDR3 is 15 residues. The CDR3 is CSAREGLAGADTQYF. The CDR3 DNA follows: TGCAGTGCTAGAGAGGGACTAGCGGGAGCAGATACGCAGTATTTT.

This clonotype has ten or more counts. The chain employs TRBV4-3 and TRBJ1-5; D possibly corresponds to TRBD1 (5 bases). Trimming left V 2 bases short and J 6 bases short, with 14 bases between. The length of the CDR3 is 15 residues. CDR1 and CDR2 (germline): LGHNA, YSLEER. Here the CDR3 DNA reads TGCGCCAGCAGCCAAAGATGGCAGGGTACTCAGCCCCAGCATTTT. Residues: CASSQRWQGTQPQHF.

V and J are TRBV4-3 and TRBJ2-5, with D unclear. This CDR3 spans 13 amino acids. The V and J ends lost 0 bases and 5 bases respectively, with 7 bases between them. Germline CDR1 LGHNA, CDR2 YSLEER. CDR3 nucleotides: TGCGCCAGCAGCCAAGAAATTCGGGAGACCCAGTACTTC. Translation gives CASSQEIRETQYF.

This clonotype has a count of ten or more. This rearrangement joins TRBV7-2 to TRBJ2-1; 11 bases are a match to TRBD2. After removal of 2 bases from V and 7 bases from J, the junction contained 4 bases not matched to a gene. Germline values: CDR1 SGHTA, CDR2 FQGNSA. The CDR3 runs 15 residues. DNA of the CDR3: TGTGCCAGCAGCTTAACTAGCGGGGGTGGGAATGAGCAGTTCTTC. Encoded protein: CASSLTSGGGNEQFF.

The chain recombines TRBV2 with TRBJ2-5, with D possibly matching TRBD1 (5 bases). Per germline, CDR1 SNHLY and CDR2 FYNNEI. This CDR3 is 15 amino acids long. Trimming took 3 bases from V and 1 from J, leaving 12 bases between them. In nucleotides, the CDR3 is TGTGCCAGCAGTGACAGGGAAATCCTCCAAGAGACCCAGTACTTC. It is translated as CASSDREILQETQYF.

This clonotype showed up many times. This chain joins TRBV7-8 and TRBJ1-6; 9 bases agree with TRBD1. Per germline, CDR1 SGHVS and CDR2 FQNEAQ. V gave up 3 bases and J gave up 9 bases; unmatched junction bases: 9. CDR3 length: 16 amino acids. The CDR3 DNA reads TGTGCCAGCAGCTTGGAGGGACAGGGCTATGGTTCACCCCTCCACTTT. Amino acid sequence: CASSLEGQGYGSPLHF.

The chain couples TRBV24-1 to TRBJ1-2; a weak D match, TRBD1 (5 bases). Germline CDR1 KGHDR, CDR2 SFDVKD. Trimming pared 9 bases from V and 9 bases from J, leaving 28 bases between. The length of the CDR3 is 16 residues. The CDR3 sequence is CATQNPGPQGVGRYTF. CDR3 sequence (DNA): TGTGCCACCCAAAATCCTGGCCCCCAGGGAGTGGGGCGCTACACCTTC.

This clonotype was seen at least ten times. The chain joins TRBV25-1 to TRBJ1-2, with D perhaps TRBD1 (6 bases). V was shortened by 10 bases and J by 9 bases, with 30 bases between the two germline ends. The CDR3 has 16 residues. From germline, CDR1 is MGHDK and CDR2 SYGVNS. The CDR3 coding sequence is TGTGCCACCGGGGACACCAATCTTCCCCTGTTACAAAGCTACACCTTC. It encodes CATGDTNLPLLQSYTF.

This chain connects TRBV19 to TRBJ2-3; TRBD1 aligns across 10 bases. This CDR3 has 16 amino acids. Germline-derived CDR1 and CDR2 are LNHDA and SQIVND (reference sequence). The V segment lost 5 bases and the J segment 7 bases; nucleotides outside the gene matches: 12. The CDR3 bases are TGTGCCAGTAGTCAGCAACCGGGACAGGGGCTTCATACGCAGTATTTT. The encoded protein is CASSQQPGQGLHTQYF.

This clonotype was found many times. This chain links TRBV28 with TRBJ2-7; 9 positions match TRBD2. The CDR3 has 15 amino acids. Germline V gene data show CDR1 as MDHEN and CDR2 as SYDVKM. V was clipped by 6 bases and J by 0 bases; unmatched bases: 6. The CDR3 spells CASRPSGGSSYEQYV. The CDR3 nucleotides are TGTGCCAGCAGGCCGAGCGGGGGGAGCTCCTACGAGCAGTACGTC.

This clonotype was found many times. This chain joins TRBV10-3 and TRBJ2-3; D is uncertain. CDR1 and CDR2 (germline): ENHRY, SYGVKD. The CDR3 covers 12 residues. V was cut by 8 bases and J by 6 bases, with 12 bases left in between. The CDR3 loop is CAIGPKGDTQYF. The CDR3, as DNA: TGTGCCATCGGCCCCAAGGGCGATACGCAGTATTTT.

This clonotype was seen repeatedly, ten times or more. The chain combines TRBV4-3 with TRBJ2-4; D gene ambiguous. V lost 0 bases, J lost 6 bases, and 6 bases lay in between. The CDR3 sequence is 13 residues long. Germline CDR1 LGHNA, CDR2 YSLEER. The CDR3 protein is CASSQEDPNIQYF. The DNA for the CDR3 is TGCGCCAGCAGCCAAGAAGACCCAAACATTCAGTACTTC.

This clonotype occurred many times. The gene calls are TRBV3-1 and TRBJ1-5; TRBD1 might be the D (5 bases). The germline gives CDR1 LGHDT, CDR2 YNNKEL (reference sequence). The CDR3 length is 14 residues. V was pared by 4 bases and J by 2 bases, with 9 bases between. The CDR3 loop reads CASSRGEGNQPQHF. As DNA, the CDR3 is TGTGCCAGCAGCCGAGGGGAAGGCAATCAGCCCCAGCATTTT.

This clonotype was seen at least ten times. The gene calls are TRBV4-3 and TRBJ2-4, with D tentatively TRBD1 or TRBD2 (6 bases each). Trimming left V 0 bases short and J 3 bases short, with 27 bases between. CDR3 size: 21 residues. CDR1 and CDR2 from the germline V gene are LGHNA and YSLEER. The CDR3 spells CASSQDKVSRPGAFFKNIQYF. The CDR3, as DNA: TGCGCCAGCAGCCAAGATAAAGTATCTCGTCCGGGGGCGTTTTTCAAAAACATTCAGTACTTC.

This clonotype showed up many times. The CDR3 DNA sequence: TGTGCCAGCAGCTTTAGCTCCACTAGCAATCAGCCCCAGCATTTT. It is translated as CASSFSSTSNQPQHF. The genes are TRBV7-2 and TRBJ1-5, with D unclear. V gave up 3 bases and J gave up 0 bases, with 9 bases separating them. Germline V lookup: CDR1 SGHTA, CDR2 FQGNSA. This CDR3 contains 15 residues.

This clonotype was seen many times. CDR3 protein: CASSYSGGGSPLHF. The CDR3 DNA reads TGTGCCAGCAGTTACTCGGGGGGCGGCTCACCCCTCCACTTT. V and J are TRBV6-6 and TRBJ1-6; tentatively, D is TRBD1 (6 bases). Germline lookup yields CDR1 MNHNY and CDR2 SVGAGI (reference sequence). With 0 bases removed from V and 10 bases from J, the gap between germline ends came to 10 bases. This CDR3 has 14 amino acids.

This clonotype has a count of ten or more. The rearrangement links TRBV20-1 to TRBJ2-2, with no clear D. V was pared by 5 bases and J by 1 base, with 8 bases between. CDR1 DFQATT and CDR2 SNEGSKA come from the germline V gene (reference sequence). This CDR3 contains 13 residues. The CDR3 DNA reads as TGCAGTGCTCCTTTTGTGAACACCGGGGAGCTGTTTTTT. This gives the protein CSAPFVNTGELFF.

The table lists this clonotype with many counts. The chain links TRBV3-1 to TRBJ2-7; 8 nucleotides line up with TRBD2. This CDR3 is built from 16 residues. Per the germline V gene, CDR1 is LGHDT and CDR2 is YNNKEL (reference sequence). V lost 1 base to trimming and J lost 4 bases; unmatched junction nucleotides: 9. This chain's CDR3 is CASSQAGGGALYEQYF. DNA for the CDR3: TGTGCCAGCAGCCAAGCCGGGGGGGGGGCGCTTTACGAGCAGTACTTC.

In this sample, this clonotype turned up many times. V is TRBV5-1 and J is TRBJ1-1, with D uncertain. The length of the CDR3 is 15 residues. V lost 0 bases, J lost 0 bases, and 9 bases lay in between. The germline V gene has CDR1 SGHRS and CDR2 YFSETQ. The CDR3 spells CASSLGGTMNTEAFF. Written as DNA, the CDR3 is TGCGCCAGCAGCTTGGGAGGCACCATGAACACTGAAGCTTTCTTT.

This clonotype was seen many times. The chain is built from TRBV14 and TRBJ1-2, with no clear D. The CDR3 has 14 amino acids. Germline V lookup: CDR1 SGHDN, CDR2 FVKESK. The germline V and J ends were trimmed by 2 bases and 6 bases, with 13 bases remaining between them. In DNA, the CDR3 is TGTGCCAGCAGCCAATCCCGTGAAGGGAATGGCTACACCTTC. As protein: CASSQSREGNGYTF.

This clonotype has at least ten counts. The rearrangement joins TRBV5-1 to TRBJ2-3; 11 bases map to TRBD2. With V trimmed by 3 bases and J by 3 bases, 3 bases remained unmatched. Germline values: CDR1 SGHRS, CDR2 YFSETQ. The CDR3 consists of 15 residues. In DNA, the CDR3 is TGCGCCAGCAGCTCAACTAGCGGGAGAACAGATACGCAGTATTTT. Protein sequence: CASSSTSGRTDTQYF.

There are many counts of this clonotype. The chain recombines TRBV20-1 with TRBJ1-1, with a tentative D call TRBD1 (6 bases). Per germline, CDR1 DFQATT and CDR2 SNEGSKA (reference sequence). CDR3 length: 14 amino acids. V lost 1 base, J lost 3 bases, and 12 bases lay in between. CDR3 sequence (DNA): TGCAGTGCTAGAGGAAACAGGGCGGACACTGAAGCTTTCTTT. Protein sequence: CSARGNRADTEAFF.

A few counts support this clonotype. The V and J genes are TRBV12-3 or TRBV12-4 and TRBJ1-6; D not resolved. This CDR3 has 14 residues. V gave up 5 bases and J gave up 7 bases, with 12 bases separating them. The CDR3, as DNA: TGTGCCAGCAGTCCCCTAATTAAAAATTCACCCCTCCACTTT. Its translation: CASSPLIKNSPLHF.

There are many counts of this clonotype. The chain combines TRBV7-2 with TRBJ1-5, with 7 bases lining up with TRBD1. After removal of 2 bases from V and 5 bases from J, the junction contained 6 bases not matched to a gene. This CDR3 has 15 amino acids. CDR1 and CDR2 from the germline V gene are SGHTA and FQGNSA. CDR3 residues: CASSLQGGSYQPQHF. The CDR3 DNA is TGTGCCAGCAGCTTACAGGGGGGCAGTTATCAGCCCCAGCATTTT. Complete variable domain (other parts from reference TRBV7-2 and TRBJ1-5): GAGVSQSPSNKVTEKGKDVELRCDPISGHTALYWYRQSLGQGLEFLIYFQGNSAPDKSGLPSDRFSAERTGGSVSTLTIQRTQQEDSAVYLCASSLQGGSYQPQHFGDGTRLSIL.

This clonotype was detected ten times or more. This CDR3 is CASSLITGGGQPQHF. CDR3 coding DNA: TGTGCCAGCAGTTTAATAACAGGGGGAGGTCAGCCCCAGCATTTT. V and J are TRBV12-3 or TRBV12-4 and TRBJ1-5, with 8 bases identical to TRBD1. CDR3 length: 15 residues. J gave up 6 bases and V 2 bases, and 6 bases lay outside the gene matches.